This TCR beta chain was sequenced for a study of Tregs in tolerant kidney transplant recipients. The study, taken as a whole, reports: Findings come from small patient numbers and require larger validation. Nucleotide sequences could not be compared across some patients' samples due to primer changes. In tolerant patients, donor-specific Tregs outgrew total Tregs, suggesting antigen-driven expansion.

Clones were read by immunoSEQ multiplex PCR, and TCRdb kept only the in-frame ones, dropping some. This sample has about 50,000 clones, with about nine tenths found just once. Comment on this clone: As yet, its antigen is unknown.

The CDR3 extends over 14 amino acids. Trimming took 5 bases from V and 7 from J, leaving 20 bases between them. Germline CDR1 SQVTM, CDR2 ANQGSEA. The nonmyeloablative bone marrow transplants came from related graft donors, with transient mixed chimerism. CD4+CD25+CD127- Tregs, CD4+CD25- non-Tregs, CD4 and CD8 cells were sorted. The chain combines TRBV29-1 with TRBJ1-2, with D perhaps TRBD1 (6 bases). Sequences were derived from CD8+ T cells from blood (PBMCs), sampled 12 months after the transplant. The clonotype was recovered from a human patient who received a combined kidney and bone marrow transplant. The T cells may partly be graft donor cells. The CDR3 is CSVIIPGHRGGYTF. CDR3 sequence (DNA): TGCAGCGTTATAATCCCGGGACACCGAGGTGGCTACACCTTC.